The clone carrying this T cell receptor (beta chain) has just a few counts. Germline is not matched at one junction end, which may reflect a read error. Sequencing relied on a cDNA template that was reverse transcribed from extracted RNA. TCRdb's copy holds only in-frame clones and misses some; the assay was immunoSEQ multiplex PCR. The sample yields approximately 150,000 clones, less than 75% seen once. The data originate from a study of CD8+ T cells in alopecia areata. About the research overall: Treated patients were given 5 to 10 mg oral tofacitinib twice daily.

From germline, CDR1 is GTSNPN and CDR2 SVGIG (reference sequence). The CDR3 is 10 amino acids. The sample consisted of CD8+ T cells sorted from blood, taken at week 0. This receptor was obtained from a human donor with alopecia areata. V and J are TRBV30 and TRBJ1-4; D is unclear. As DNA, the CDR3 is TGCTGCGGGGAGAGCGAAAAACTGTTTTTT. As protein: CCGESEKLFF.